The rows below give T cell receptor beta chains drawn from one sample of a study of OX40 agonist ivuxolimab in advanced cancers. The assay was immunoSEQ multiplex PCR, and TCRdb's table has in-frame clones only and misses some. The data show roughly 45,000 clones, around 90% seen once. This specimen was CD4+ or CD8+ T cells sorted from blood, taken in a trial of the OX40 agonist ivuxolimab. Every receptor here comes from an adult with an advanced solid tumor such as melanoma, head and neck, liver or kidney cancer. The CDR3 runs from the conserved cysteine through the conserved F or W. The D gene is left open where the match is weak. For some rows the clone size is stated as once, few or many, or as a class when expanded; others skip it.

V	J	D	size	CDR3	DNA
TRBV5-4	TRBJ1-1	-	-	CASSPGVEAEAFF	TGTGCCAGCAGCCCAGGGGTTGAGGCGGAAGCTTTCTTT
TRBV12-5	TRBJ2-5	-	-	CASARDVQETQYF	TGTGCTAGTGCCCGGGACGTACAAGAGACCCAGTACTTC
TRBV2	TRBJ2-2	-	-	CASSGGRGFTGELFF	TGTGCCAGCAGTGGGGGCAGGGGCTTCACCGGGGAGCTGTTTTTT
TRBV28	TRBJ2-1	TRBD2	-	CASSLIAGGSYNEQFF	TGTGCCAGCAGTTTAATAGCGGGGGGCTCCTACAATGAGCAGTTCTTC
TRBV14	TRBJ2-1	TRBD1	-	CASSQGRGRGNEQFF	TGTGCCAGCAGCCAAGGCAGGGGGCGCGGGAATGAGCAGTTCTTC
TRBV5-6	TRBJ1-3	-	-	CASTTPSGGGSGNTIYF	TGTGCCAGCACTACCCCCTCGGGGGGGGGCTCTGGAAACACCATATATTTT
TRBV7-3	TRBJ1-1	-	-	CASSLSMNTEAFF	TGTGCCAGCAGCTTAAGCATGAACACTGAAGCTTTCTTT
TRBV28	TRBJ1-6	-	-	CASSLSGLNSPLHF	TGTGCCAGCAGTTTATCTGGTCTAAATTCACCCCTCCACTTT
TRBV7-8	TRBJ2-2	TRBD2	once	CASSLPGGPGELFF	TGTGCCAGCAGCTTACCGGGAGGGCCCGGGGAGCTGTTTTTT
TRBV28	TRBJ1-4	-	-	CASTPWGGRSEKLFF	TGTGCCAGCACTCCCTGGGGGGGGCGTAGTGAAAAACTGTTTTTT
TRBV5-1	TRBJ2-1	TRBD2	-	CASSPTGGHNEQFF	TGCGCCAGCAGCCCCACGGGGGGGCACAATGAGCAGTTCTTC
TRBV7-3	TRBJ2-2	TRBD2	-	CASSQGTSGRRNTGELFF	TGTGCCAGCAGCCAGGGGACTAGCGGGAGGCGAAACACCGGGGAGCTGTTTTTT
TRBV2	TRBJ2-1	-	-	CASSVSEYNEQFF	TGTGCCAGCAGTGTTTCGGAATACAATGAGCAGTTCTTC
TRBV28	TRBJ2-2	TRBD2	-	CASSLSGGRPGELFF	TGTGCCAGCAGTTTATCGGGGGGGCGCCCCGGGGAGCTGTTTTTT
TRBV6-6	TRBJ2-6	-	-	CASSYFANSGANVLTF	TGTGCCAGCAGTTACTTTGCGAACTCTGGGGCCAACGTCCTGACTTTC
TRBV5-5	TRBJ1-1	-	-	CASSLVAEAFF	TGTGCCAGCAGCTTGGTAGCTGAAGCTTTCTTT
TRBV7-6	TRBJ1-3	-	-	CASSATGNTIYF	TGTGCCAGCAGCGCAACTGGAAACACCATATATTTT
TRBV7-2	TRBJ1-3	TRBD1	once	CASSGTGDSGNTIYF	TGTGCCAGCAGTGGGACAGGGGACTCTGGAAACACCATATATTTT
TRBV30	TRBJ1-3	-	-	CAWPLGNTIYF	TGTGCCTGGCCCCTCGGAAACACCATATATTTT
TRBV10-3	TRBJ1-1	-	once	CAISEVLGTEAFF	TGTGCCATCAGTGAGGTGTTAGGGACTGAAGCTTTCTTT
TRBV6-5	TRBJ1-4	-	-	CASSSAYGSEKLFF	TGTGCCAGCAGCTCTGCCTACGGGAGTGAAAAACTGTTTTTT
TRBV4-1	TRBJ1-6	-	-	CASSQDFGELISPLHF	TGCGCCAGCAGCCAAGATTTCGGTGAATTGATCTCACCCCTCCACTTT
TRBV5-1	TRBJ1-1	TRBD1	-	CASSLGTGSMNTEAFF	TGCGCCAGCAGCTTGGGGACAGGATCCATGAACACTGAAGCTTTCTTT
TRBV7-2	TRBJ1-1	-	-	CASSTRGGGTEAFF	TGTGCCAGCAGCACCCGTGGGGGCGGCACTGAAGCTTTCTTT
TRBV5-5	TRBJ1-6	TRBD1	once	CASSLRTGTTLYNSPLHF	TGTGCCAGCAGCTTGAGGACAGGGACCACCCTCTATAATTCACCCCTCCACTTT
TRBV28	TRBJ2-7	TRBD1	-	CASSSRDSWVYEQYF	TGTGCCAGCAGTTCCCGGGACAGTTGGGTCTACGAGCAGTACTTC
TRBV30	TRBJ1-3	-	-	CAWGRLSGNTIYF	TGTGCCTGGGGACGTCTCTCTGGAAACACCATATATTTT
TRBV7-9	TRBJ2-5	TRBD2	once	CASSRQTSGRETQYF	TGTGCCAGCAGCCGCCAAACTAGCGGGAGAGAGACCCAGTACTTC
TRBV11-2	TRBJ2-1	TRBD2	once	CASTILGGSSYNEQFF	TGTGCCAGCACCATCCTAGGCGGGAGCTCCTACAATGAGCAGTTCTTC
TRBV7-2	TRBJ2-7	TRBD2	once	CASSLVPAGVNEQYF	TGTGCCAGCAGCTTAGTCCCAGCGGGAGTGAACGAGCAGTACTTC
TRBV4-1	TRBJ2-7	-	-	CASSQERGSSYEQYF	TGCGCCAGCAGCCAAGAGAGGGGGAGCTCCTACGAGCAGTACTTC
TRBV29-1	TRBJ2-5	-	-	CSVGKETQYF	TGCAGCGTTGGGAAAGAGACCCAGTACTTC
TRBV6-6	TRBJ1-5	-	-	CASSYTGASNQPQHF	TGTGCCAGCAGTTACACGGGAGCTAGCAATCAGCCCCAGCATTTT
TRBV19	TRBJ2-7	-	-	CASSPRDGTYEQYF	TGTGCCAGTAGTCCCCGGGACGGGACCTACGAGCAGTACTTC
TRBV11-3	TRBJ2-5	TRBD1	-	CASSLAGGGETQYF	TGTGCCAGCAGCTTAGCAGGGGGCGGTGAGACCCAGTACTTC
TRBV10-1	TRBJ2-2	TRBD1	-	CASSPGTATNTGELFF	TGCGCCAGCAGCCCCGGGACAGCCACGAACACCGGGGAGCTGTTTTTT
TRBV4-2	TRBJ2-2	-	-	CASSQDVAGELFF	TGTGCCAGCAGCCAAGATGTAGCCGGGGAGCTGTTTTTT
TRBV19	TRBJ1-1	-	-	CASSLRQGSRTEAFF	TGTGCCAGTAGTCTTCGGCAGGGCAGTCGTACTGAAGCTTTCTTT
TRBV7-2	TRBJ2-3	-	-	CASSLFQGTDTQYF	TGTGCCAGCAGCTTATTCCAGGGCACAGATACGCAGTATTTT
TRBV6-1	TRBJ2-1	-	once	CASTREEGPNNEQFF	TGTGCCAGTACCAGGGAGGAGGGTCCCAACAATGAGCAGTTCTTC
TRBV7-6	TRBJ2-7	-	-	CASSPGVASYEQYF	TGTGCCAGCAGCCCCGGTGTTGCGTCCTACGAGCAGTACTTC
TRBV28	TRBJ2-5	TRBD1	-	CASGPTGGDETQYF	TGTGCCAGCGGACCGACAGGGGGAGATGAGACCCAGTACTTC
TRBV6-5	TRBJ2-7	-	-	CASSSAYEQYF	TGTGCCAGCAGTTCTGCCTACGAGCAGTACTTC
TRBV25-1	TRBJ1-5	-	-	CASRPGQPQHF	TGTGCCAGCAGGCCTGGGCAGCCCCAGCATTTT
TRBV6-1	TRBJ2-1	-	-	CASSEALLRGARFF	TGTGCCAGCAGTGAAGCGCTTCTACGAGGGGCAAGGTTCTTC
TRBV28	TRBJ2-1	TRBD2	once	CASSSYGLAGGNEQFF	TGTGCCAGCAGTTCCTACGGACTAGCGGGAGGTAATGAGCAGTTCTTC
TRBV11-2	TRBJ1-6	TRBD1	-	CASSFTDRGSPLHF	TGTGCCAGCAGCTTCACGGACAGGGGTTCACCCCTCCACTTT
TRBV27	TRBJ1-2	-	once	CASSLRGIYGYTF	TGTGCCAGCAGTTTACGGGGCATCTATGGCTACACCTTC